A single TCR beta chain is shown here with its context. The sample is drawn from a study of blood T cell repertoires in COVID-19. Study overall: Material from acute and convalescent COVID-19 was sourced from the United States, Italy and Spain.

The Seattle patients joined while their infection was active and were tracked longitudinally afterward. The CDR3 runs to 15 residues. CDR1 and CDR2 (germline): KGHSH, LQKENI. The V and J ends lost 5 bases and 0 bases, in that order; junction bases with no gene match: 6. Original analysis: Nucleated cell counts were estimated from reference gene primer amplification. The method was immunoSEQ multiplex PCR; TCRdb's version includes in-frame clones alone and lacks a portion of them. For V, J and clone size, that table is used; D and trimming come from the DNA. Here the sample spans around 120,000 clones, around 89% being singletons.

This sequence joins TRBV18 and TRBJ1-2; TRBD1 agrees at 7 bases. This clonotype was sampled from a woman aged 60 to 75 with COVID-19, enrolled during active disease. Sequencing used peripheral blood. The CDR3 coding sequence is TGTGCCAGCTCAACGCCGGGACAGACTAACTATGGCTACACCTTC. This sequence encodes CASSTPGQTNYGYTF.